This entry is about one T cell receptor beta chain. The record originates from a study of CD8+ T cells in alopecia areata. RNA extraction and reverse transcription yielded cDNA as sequencing template. Only in-frame clones appear in the TCRdb table, and some are missing; sequencing was by immunoSEQ multiplex PCR. Among 160,000 or so clones listed, less than 75% were seen once. The source material was CD8+ T cells sorted from blood, sampled at week 0. The sequence was collected from a human donor with alopecia areata.

CDR3 in amino acids: CASSQWRGDQFEQFF. The CDR3 nucleotides read TGTGCCAGCAGCCAATGGCGGGGGGATCAATTTGAGCAGTTCTTC. The chain combines TRBV13 with TRBJ2-1; 8 nucleotides line up with TRBD2. The CDR3 has 15 amino acids. With V trimmed by 5 bases and J by 9 bases, 12 bases remained unmatched. Germline CDR1 and CDR2: PRHDT and FYEKMQ (reference sequence).